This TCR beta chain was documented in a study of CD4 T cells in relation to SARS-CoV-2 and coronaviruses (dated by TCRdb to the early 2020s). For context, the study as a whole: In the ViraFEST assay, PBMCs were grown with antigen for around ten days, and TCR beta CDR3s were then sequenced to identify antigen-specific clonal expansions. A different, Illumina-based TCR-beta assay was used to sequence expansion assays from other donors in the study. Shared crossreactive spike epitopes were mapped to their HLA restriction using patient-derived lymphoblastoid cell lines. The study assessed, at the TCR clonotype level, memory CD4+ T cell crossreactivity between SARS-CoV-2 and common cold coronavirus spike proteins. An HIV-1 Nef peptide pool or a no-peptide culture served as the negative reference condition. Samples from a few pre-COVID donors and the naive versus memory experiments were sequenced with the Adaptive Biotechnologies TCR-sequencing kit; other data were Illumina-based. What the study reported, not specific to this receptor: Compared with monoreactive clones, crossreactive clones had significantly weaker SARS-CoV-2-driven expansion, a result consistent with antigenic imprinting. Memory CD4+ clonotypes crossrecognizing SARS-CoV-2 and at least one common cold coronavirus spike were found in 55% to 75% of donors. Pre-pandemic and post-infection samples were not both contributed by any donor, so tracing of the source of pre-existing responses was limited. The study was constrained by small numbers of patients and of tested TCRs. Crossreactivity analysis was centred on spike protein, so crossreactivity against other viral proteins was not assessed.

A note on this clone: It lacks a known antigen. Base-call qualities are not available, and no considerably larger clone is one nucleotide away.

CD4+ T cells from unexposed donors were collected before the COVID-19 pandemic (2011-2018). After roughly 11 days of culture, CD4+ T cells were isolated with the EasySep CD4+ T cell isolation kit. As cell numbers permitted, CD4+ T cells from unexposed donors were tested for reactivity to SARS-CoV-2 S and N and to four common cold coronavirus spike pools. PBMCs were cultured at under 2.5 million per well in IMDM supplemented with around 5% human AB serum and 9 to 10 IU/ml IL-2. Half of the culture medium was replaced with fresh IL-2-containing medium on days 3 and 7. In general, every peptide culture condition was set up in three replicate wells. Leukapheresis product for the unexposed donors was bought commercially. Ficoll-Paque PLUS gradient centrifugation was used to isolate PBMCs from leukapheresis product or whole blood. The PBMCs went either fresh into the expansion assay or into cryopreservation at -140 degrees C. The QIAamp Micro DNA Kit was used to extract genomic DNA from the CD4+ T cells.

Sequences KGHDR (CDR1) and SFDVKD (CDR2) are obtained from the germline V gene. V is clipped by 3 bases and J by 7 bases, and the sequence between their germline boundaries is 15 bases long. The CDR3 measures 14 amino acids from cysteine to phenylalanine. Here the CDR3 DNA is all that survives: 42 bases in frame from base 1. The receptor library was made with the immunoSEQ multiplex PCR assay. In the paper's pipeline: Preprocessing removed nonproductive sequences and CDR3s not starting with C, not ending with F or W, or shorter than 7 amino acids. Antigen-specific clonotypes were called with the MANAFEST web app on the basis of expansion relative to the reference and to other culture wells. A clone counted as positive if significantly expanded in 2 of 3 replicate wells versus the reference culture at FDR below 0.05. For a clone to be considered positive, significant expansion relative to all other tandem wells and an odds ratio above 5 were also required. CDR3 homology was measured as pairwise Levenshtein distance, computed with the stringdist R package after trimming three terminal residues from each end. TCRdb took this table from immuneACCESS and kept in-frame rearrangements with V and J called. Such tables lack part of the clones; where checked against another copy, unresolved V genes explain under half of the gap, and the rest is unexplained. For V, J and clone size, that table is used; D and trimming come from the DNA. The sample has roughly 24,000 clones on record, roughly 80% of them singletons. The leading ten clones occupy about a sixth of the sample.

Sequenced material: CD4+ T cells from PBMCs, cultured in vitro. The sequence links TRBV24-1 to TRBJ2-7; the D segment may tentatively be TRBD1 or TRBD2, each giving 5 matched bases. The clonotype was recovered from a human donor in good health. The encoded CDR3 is CATSDRDEAWEQYF. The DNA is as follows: TGTGCCACCAGTGATCGGGACGAGGCATGGGAGCAGTACTTC.